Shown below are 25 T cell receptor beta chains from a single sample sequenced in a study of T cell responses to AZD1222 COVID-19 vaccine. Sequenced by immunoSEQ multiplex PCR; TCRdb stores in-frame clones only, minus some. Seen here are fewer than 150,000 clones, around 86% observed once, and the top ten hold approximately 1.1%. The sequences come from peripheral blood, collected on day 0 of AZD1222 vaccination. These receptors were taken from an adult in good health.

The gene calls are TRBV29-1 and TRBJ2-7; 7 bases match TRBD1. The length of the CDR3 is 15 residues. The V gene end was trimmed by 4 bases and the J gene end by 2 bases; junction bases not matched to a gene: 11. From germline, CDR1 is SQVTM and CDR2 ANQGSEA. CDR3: CSVGGGGKGPYEQYF. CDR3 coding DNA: TGCAGCGTTGGAGGGGGCGGTAAGGGACCCTACGAGCAGTACTTC.

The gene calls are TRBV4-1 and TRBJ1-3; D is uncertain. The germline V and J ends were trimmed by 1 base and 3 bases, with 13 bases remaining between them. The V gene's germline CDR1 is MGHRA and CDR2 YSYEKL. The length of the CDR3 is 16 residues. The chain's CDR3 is CASSQGSITIGNTIYF. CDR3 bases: TGCGCCAGCAGCCAAGGGTCCATAACGATTGGAAACACCATATATTTT.

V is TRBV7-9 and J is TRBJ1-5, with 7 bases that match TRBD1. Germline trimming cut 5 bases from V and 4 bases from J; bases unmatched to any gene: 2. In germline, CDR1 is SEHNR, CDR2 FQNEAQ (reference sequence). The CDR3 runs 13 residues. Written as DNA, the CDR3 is TGTGCCAGCAGCGCACAGGGGAATCAGCCCCAGCATTTT. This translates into CASSAQGNQPQHF.

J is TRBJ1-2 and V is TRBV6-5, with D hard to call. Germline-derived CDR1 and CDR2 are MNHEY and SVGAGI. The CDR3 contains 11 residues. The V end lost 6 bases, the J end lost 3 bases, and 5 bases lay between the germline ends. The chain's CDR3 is CASRNDYGYTF. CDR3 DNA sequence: TGTGCCAGCAGAAATGACTATGGCTACACCTTC.

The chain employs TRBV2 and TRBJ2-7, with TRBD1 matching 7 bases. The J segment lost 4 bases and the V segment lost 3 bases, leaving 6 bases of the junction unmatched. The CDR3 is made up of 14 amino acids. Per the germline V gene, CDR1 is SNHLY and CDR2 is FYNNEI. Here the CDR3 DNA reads TGTGCCAGCAGTGACCCCCCGACAGGGTACGAGCAGTACTTC. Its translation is CASSDPPTGYEQYF.

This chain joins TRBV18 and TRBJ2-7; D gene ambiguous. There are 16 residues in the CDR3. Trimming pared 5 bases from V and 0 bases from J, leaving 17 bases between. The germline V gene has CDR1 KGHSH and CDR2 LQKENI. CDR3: CASSDGDGIRSYEQYF. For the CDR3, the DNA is TGTGCCAGCTCAGACGGAGACGGTATCCGCTCCTACGAGCAGTACTTC.

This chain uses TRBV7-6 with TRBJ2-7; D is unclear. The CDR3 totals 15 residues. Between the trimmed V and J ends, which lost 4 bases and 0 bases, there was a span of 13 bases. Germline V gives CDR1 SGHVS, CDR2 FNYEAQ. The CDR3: CASSSLDKSSYEQYF. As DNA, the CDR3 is TGTGCCAGCAGCTCCCTCGACAAGAGCTCCTACGAGCAGTACTTC. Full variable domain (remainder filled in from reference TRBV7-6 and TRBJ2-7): GAGVSQSPRYKVTKRGQDVALRCDPISGHVSLYWYRQALGQGPEFLTYFNYEAQQDKSGLPNDRFSAERPEGSISTLTIQRTEQRDSAMYRCASSSLDKSSYEQYFGPGTRLTVT.

CDR3 bases: TGTGCCAGCAGCCCGCCGGGGGTACCCGATGGCTACACCTTC. Its translation: CASSPPGVPDGYTF. The V and J genes are TRBV7-8 and TRBJ1-2; possible D gene TRBD1, 5 bases. The germline gives CDR1 SGHVS, CDR2 FQNEAQ. This CDR3 is 14 amino acids long. Trimming stripped 5 bases from V and 6 bases from J, with 16 bases between.

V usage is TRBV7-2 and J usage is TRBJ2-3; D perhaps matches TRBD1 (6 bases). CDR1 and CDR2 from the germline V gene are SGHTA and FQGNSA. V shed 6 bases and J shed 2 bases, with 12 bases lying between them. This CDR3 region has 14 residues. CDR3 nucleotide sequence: TGTGCCAGCAGGTCAGGGGTTCCCACAGATACGCAGTATTTT. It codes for CASRSGVPTDTQYF.

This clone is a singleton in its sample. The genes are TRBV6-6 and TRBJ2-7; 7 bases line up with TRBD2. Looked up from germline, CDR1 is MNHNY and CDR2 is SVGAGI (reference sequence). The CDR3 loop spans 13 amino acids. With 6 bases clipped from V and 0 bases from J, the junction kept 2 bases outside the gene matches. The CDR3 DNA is TGTGCCAGCAGAGAGCGGGGCTCCTACGAGCAGTACTTC. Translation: CASRERGSYEQYF.

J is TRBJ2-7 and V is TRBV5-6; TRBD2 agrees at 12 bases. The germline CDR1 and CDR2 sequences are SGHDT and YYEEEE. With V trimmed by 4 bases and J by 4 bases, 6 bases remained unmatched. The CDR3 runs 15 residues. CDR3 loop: CASSGRTSGEYEQYF. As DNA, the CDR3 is TGTGCCAGCAGCGGCAGGACTAGCGGGGAGTACGAGCAGTACTTC.

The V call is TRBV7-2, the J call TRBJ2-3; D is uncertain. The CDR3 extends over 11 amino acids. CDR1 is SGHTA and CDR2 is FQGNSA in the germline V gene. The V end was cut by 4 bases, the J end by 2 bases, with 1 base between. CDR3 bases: TGTGCCAGCAGCTCCACAGATACGCAGTATTTT. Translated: CASSSTDTQYF.

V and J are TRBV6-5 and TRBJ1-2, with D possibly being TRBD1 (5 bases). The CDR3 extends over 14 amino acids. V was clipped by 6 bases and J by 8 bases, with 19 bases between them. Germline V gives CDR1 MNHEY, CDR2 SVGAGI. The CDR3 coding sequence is TGTGCCAGCAGAATCAAGGGCGGGGGGTTCGGCTACACCTTC. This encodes CASRIKGGGFGYTF.

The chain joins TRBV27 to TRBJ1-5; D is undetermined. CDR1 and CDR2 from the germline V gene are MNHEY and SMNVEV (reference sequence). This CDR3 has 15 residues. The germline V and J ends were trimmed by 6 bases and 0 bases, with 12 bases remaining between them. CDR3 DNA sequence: TGTGCCAGCAGGGGTGTGGGTTATAGCAATCAGCCCCAGCATTTT. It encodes CASRGVGYSNQPQHF.

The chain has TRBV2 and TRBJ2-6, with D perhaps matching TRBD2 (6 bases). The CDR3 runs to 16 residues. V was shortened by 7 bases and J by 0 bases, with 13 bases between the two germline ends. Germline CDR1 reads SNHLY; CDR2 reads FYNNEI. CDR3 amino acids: CASMMPGASGANVLTF. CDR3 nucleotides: TGTGCCAGCATGATGCCGGGAGCCTCTGGGGCCAACGTCCTGACTTTC.

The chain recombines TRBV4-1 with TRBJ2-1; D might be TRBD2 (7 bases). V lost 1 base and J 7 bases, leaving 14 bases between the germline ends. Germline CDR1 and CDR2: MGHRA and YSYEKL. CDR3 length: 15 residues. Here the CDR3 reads CASSQVGGQGNEQFF. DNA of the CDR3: TGCGCCAGCAGCCAAGTGGGGGGGCAGGGTAATGAGCAGTTCTTC.

The CDR3 nucleotides read TGTGCCAGCAGCTCTCCTCCGGGACCGGGACTAGTAGAAGAAGATCAGTTCTTC. As protein: CASSSPPGPGLVEEDQFF. The chain combines TRBV3-1 (or the pseudogene TRBV3-2) with TRBJ2-1, with TRBD2 matching 8 bases. The length of the CDR3 is 18 residues. V gave up 5 bases and J gave up 13 bases; unmatched junction bases: 25. CDR1 and CDR2 from the germline V gene are LGHDT and YNNKEL (reference sequence).

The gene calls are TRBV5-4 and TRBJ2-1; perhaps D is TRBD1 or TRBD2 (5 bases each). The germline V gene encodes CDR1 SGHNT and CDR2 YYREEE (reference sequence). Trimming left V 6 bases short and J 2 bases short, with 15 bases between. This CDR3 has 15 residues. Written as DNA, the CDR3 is TGTGCCAGCAAAGCGGCTACGGGGCCCTACAATGAGCAGTTCTTC. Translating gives CASKAATGPYNEQFF.

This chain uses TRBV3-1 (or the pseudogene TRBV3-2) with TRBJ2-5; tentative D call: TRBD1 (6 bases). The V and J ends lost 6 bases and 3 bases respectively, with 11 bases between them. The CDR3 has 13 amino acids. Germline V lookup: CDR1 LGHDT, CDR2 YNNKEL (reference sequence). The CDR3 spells CASSPDRKETQYF. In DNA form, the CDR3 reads TGTGCCAGCAGTCCCGACAGGAAAGAGACCCAGTACTTC.

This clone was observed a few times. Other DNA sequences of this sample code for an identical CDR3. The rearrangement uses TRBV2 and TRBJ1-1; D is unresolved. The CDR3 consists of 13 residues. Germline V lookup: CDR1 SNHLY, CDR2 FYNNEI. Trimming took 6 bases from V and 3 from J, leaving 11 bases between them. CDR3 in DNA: TGTGCCAGCAGCCCAGGAGGCTACACTGAAGCTTTCTTT. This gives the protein CASSPGGYTEAFF.

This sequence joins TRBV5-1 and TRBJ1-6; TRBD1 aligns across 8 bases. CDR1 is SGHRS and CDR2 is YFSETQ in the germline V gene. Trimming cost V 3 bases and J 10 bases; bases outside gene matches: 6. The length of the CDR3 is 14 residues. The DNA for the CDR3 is TGCGCCAGCAGCTCAGGACAGGGAGAGTCACCCCTCCACTTT. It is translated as CASSSGQGESPLHF.

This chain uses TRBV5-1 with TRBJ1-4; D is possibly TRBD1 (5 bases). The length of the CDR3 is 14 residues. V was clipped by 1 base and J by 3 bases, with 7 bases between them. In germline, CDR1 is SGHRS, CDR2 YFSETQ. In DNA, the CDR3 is TGCGCCAGCAGCTTGCAGGGTTCTAATGAAAAACTGTTTTTT. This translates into CASSLQGSNEKLFF.

CDR3 residues: CASSSSGGYNEQFF. Written as DNA, the CDR3 is TGTGCCAGCTCATCCTCCGGGGGCTACAATGAGCAGTTCTTC. The rearrangement joins TRBV18 to TRBJ2-1; D is perhaps TRBD2 (6 bases). The CDR3 has 14 amino acids. The V end lost 5 bases, the J end lost 3 bases, and 11 bases lay between the germline ends. Germline CDR1 is KGHSH and CDR2 is LQKENI.

CDR3 loop: CASTGQGIKTQYF. The CDR3 DNA is TGTGCCAGCACCGGACAGGGGATTAAGACCCAGTACTTC. This chain uses TRBV5-4 with TRBJ2-5; 9 bases line up with TRBD1. The trim removed 6 bases at V and 6 bases at J, leaving 6 bases unmatched. Per the germline V gene, CDR1 is SGHNT and CDR2 is YYREEE (reference sequence). The CDR3 loop spans 13 amino acids.

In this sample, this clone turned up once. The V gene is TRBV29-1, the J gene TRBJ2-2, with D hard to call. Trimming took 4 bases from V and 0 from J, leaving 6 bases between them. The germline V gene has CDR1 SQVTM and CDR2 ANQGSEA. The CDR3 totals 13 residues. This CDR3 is CSVASPNTGELFF. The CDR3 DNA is TGCAGCGTTGCGTCCCCGAACACCGGGGAGCTGTTTTTT.